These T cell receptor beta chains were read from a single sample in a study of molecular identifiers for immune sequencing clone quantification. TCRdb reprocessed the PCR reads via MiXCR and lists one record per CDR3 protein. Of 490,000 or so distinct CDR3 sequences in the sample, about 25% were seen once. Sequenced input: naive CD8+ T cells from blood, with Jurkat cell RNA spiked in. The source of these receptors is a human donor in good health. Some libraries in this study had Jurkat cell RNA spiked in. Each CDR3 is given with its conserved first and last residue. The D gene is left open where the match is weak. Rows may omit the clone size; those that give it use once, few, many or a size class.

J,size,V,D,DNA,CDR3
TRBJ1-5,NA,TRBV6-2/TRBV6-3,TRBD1,TGTGCCAGCAGATGGGACAGTTCCTTAAATCAGCCCCAGCATTTT,CASRWDSSLNQPQHF
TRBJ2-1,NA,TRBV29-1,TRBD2,TGCAGCGTTGAACCGGGACTAGCGTTTAATGAGCAGTTCTTC,CSVEPGLAFNEQFF
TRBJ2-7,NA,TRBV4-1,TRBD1,TGCGCCAGCAGCTCCCAAGTTGGACAGGGGTACTACGAGCAGTACTTC,CASSSQVGQGYYEQYF
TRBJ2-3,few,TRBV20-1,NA,TGCAGTGCTACCCATATAGTAGATACGCAGTATTTT,CSATHIVDTQYF
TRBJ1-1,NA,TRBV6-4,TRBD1,TGTGCCAGCTCCCGGACAGGGTTGGACACTGAAGCTCTCTTT,CASSRTGLDTEALF
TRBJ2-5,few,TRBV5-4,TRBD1,TGTGCCAGCAGCCAAGGGACAGGGGGCTTTGAGACCCAGTACTTC,CASSQGTGGFETQYF
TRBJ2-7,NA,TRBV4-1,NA,TGCGCCAGCAGCCAAGTCCTTCGGGGTCGGCCCTACGAGCAGTACTTC,CASSQVLRGRPYEQYF
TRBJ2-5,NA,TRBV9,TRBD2,TGTGCCAGCAGCGTAGTCGAGCGGGGATTGGAGACCCAGTCCTTC,CASSVVERGLETQSF
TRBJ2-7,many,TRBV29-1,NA,TGCAGCGTTGCCGGGACCATCTCTGAGGAGCAGTACTTC,CSVAGTISEEQYF
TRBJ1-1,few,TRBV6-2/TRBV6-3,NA,TGTGCCAGCAGTGGAAGGGGGTACCTGAACACTGAAGCTTTCTTT,CASSGRGYLNTEAFF
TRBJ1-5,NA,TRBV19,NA,TGTGCCAGTAGGCCCTCTAATCAGCCCCAGCATTTT,CASRPSNQPQHF
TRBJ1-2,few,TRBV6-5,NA,TGTGCCAGCAGTTACCTCCAGACTGGACTCCGTGACTACACCTTC,CASSYLQTGLRDYTF
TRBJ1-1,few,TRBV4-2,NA,TGTGCCAGCAGCCAAGAAGAGGGTTCGGGCACTGAAGCTTTCTTT,CASSQEEGSGTEAFF
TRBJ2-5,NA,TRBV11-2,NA,TGTGCCAGCAGCTTAGATCAGGGAGAGACCCAGTACTTC,CASSLDQGETQYF
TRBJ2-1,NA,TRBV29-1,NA,TGCAGCGTTGAAGAGCACAATGAGCAGTTCTTC,CSVEEHNEQFF
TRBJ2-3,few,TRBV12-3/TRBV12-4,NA,TGTGCCAGCAGTTCGCCCCGAGGGTCTAGCACAGATGCGCAGTATTTT,CASSSPRGSSTDAQYF
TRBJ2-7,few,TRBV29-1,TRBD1,TGCAGCGTTGAACTGGGACAGGGCTACGAGCAGTACTTC,CSVELGQGYEQYF